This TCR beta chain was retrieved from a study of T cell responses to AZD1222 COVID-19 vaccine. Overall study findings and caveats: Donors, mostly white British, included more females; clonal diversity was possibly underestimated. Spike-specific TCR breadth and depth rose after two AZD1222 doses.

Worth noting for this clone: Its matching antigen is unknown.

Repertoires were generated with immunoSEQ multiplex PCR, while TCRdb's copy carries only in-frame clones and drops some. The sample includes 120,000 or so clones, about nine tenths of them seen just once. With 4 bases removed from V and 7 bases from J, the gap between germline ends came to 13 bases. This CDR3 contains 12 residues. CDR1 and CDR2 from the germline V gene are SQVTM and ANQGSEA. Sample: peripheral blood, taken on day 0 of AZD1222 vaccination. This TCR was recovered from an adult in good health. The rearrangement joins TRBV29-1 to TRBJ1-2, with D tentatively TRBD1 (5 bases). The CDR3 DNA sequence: TGCAGCGTTGTTTTAGGGCAGGGTGGCTACACCTTC. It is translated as CSVVLGQGGYTF. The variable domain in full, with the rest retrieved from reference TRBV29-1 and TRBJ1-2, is SAVISQKPSRDICQRGTSLTIQCQVDSQVTMMFWYRQQPGQSLTLIATANQGSEATYESGFVIDKFPISRPNLTFSTLTVSNMSPEDSSIYLCSVVLGQGGYTFGSGTRLTVV.